This paragraph covers one T cell receptor (beta chain) sequence. What it recognizes is unknown. These data come from a study of beta chain features in type 1 diabetes. Study outcomes and limitations: Among all four CD4+ subsets, Type 1 diabetes patients had TCRB CDR3s that were moderately but significantly shorter.

Stem cell-like memory, regulatory, central memory and naive CD4+ cells were sorted via CD45RO/CCR7/CD25/CD127/CD95/CD27. Sequenced material consisted of expressed TCRB transcripts (all of the isolated RNA was reverse transcribed). Assay: immunoSEQ multiplex PCR; the TCRdb copy retains only in-frame clones and omits some. Of hundreds of thousands of clones in the sample, about an eighth were seen once. CDR3 length: 13 residues. V lost 5 bases and J lost 7; bases outside the gene matches: 7. Germline V gene lookup returns CDR1 SQVTM and CDR2 ANQGSEA. This TCR came from a young man with type 1 diabetes. The chain recombines TRBV29-1 with TRBJ2-1; 8 bases fit TRBD1. The specimen was naive CD4+ T cells from blood. The CDR3 reads CSVRAGGANEQFF. The CDR3 region has the DNA TGCAGCGTTAGGGCAGGGGGCGCGAATGAGCAGTTCTTC.